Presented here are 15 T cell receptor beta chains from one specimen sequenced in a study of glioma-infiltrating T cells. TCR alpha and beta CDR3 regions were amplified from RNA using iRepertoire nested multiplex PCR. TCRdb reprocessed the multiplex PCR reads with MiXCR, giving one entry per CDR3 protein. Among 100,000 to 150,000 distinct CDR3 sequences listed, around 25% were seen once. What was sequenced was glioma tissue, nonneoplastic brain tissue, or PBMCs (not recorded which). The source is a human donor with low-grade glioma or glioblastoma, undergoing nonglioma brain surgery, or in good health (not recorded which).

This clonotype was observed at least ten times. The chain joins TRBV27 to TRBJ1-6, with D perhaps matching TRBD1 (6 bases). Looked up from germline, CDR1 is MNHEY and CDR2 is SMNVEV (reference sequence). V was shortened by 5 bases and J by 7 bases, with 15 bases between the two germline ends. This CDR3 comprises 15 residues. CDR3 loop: CASSASTGLNSPLHF. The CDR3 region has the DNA TGTGCCAGCAGTGCGTCGACAGGTCTAAATTCACCCCTCCACTTT.

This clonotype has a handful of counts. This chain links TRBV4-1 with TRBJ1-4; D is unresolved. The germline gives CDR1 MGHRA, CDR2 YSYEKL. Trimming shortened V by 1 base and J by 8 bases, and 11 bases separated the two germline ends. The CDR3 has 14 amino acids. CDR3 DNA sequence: TGCGCCAGCAGCCAAGCGGGTCAACCCGAAAAACTGTTTTTT. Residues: CASSQAGQPEKLFF.

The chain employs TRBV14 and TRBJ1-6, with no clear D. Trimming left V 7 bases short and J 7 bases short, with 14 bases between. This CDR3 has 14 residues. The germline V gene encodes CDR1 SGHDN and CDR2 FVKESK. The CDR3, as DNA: TGTGCCAGCAACGTAACCGGGAGAAATTCACCCCTCCACTTT. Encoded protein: CASNVTGRNSPLHF.

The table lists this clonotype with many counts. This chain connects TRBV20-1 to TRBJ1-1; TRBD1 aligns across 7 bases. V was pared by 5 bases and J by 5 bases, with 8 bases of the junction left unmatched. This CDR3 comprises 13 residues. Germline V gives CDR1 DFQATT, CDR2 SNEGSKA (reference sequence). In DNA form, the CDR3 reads TGCAGTGCTTCGACGACAGGGAGTACTGAAGCTTTCTTT. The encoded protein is CSASTTGSTEAFF.

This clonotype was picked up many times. The CDR3 DNA is TGTGCCAGCAGTTACGATCTGGAAGAGACCCAGTACTTC. Protein product: CASSYDLEETQYF. The chain recombines TRBV6-6 with TRBJ2-5; D is uncertain. This CDR3 region has 13 residues. Germline assignment: CDR1 MNHNY and CDR2 SVGAGI (reference sequence). Trimming took 2 bases from V and 3 from J, leaving 7 bases between them.

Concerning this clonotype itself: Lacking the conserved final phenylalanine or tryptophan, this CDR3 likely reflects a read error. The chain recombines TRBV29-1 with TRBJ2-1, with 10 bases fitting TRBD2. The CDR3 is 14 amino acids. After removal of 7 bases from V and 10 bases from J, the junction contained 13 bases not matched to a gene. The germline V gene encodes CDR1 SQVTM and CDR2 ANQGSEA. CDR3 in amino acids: CSGAARLAGAEQFL. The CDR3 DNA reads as TGCAGCGGTGCCGCTCGGCTAGCGGGGGCGGAGCAGTTCTTA.

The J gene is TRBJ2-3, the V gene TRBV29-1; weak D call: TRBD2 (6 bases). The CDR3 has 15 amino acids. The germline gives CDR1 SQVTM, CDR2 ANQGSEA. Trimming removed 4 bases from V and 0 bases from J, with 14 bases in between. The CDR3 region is CSVVGGRSSTDTQYF. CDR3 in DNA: TGCAGCGTTGTCGGGGGACGATCTAGCACAGATACGCAGTATTTT.

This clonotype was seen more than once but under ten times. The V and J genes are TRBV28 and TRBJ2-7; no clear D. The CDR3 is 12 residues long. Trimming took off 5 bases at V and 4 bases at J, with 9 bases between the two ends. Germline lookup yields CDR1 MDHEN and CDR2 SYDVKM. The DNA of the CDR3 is TGTGCCAGCAGTCCAAAACGTTACGAGCAGTACGTC. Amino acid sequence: CASSPKRYEQYV.

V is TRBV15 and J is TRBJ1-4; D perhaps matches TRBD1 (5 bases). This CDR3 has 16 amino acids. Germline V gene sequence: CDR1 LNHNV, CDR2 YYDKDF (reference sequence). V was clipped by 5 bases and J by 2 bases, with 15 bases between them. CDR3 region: CATSLGHGVTNEKLFF. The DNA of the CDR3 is TGTGCCACCAGCCTCGGACACGGAGTGACTAATGAAAAACTGTTTTTT.

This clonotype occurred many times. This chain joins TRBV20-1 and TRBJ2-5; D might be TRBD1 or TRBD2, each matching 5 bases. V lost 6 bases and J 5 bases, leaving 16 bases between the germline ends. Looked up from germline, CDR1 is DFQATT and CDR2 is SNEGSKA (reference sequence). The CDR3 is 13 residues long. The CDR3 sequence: CSASKLGEETQYF. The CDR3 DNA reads TGCAGTGCCTCGAAGTTAGGGGAGGAGACCCAGTACTTC.

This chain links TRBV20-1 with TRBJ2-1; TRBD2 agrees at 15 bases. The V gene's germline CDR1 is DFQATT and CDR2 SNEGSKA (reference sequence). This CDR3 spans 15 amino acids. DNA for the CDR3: TGCATGGGGACTAGCGGGGGGTCTCTCCCCAATGAGCAGTTCTTC. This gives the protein CMGTSGGSLPNEQFF.

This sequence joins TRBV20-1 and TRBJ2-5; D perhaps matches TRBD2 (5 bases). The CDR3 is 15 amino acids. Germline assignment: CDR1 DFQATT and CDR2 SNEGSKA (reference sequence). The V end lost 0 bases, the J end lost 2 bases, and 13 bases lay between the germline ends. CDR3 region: CSARDARTGQETQYF. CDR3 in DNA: TGCAGTGCTAGAGATGCGCGGACGGGGCAAGAGACCCAGTACTTC.

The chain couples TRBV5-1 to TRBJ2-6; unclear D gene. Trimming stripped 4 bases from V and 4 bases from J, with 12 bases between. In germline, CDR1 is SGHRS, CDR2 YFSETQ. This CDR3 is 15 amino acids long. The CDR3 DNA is TGCGCCAGCAGCATTACACGGGTGGGGGCCAACGTCCTGACTTTC. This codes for CASSITRVGANVLTF.

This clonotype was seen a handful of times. The CDR3 bases are TGTGCCAGCAGTACACGACATCGAGCTACAGGGGCGGAGGGGAAACTGTTTTTT. As protein: CASSTRHRATGAEGKLFF. The chain couples TRBV28 to TRBJ1-4, with 7 bases aligning to TRBD1. From germline, CDR1 is MDHEN and CDR2 SYDVKM. V gave up 5 bases and J gave up 11 bases; unmatched junction bases: 23. The CDR3 runs to 18 residues.

This CDR3 is CASSPRRDGTFSTDTQYF. In DNA, the CDR3 is TGTGCCAGCTCACCGAGAAGGGACGGCACTTTCTCTACAGATACGCAGTATTTT. The V and J genes are TRBV18 and TRBJ2-3, with D possibly being TRBD1 or TRBD2 (5 bases each). Germline assignment: CDR1 KGHSH and CDR2 LQKENI. The CDR3 is made up of 18 amino acids. V shed 3 bases and J shed 3 bases, with 22 bases lying between them.